Below are 18 T cell receptor beta chains sequenced from a single sample in a study of cytomegalovirus exposure and HLA in healthy donors. In the PCR, 60 Vbeta and 13 Jbeta primers were used. Profiled with immunoSEQ multiplex PCR; TCRdb holds only in-frame clones, not every one. The repertoire table contains around 75,000 clones. Sequenced sample: PBMCs. The receptors here all came from a man aged 50 or older in good health and CMV-seropositive.

The genes are TRBV25-1 and TRBJ2-1; 11 positions agree with TRBD2. This CDR3 region has 16 residues. Germline V gene sequence: CDR1 MGHDK, CDR2 SYGVNS. The V and J ends lost 5 bases and 2 bases, in that order; junction bases with no gene match: 5. The CDR3, as DNA: TGTGCCAGCAGTCGCACTAGCGGGGGACCCTACAATGAGCAGTTCTTC. It specifies CASSRTSGGPYNEQFF.

V is TRBV29-1 and J is TRBJ1-6; D unresolved. This CDR3 contains 14 residues. The V end lost 6 bases, the J end lost 7 bases, and 16 bases lay between the germline ends. From germline, CDR1 is SQVTM and CDR2 ANQGSEA. CDR3 protein: CSVPPRGFNSPLHF. For the CDR3, the DNA is TGCAGCGTCCCTCCGAGAGGGTTCAATTCACCCCTCCACTTT.

The chain carries TRBV7-6 and TRBJ1-2; D might be TRBD1 (5 bases). CDR3 length: 13 amino acids. CDR1 SGHVS and CDR2 FNYEAQ come from the germline V gene. The ends were cut back, 3 bases at V and 8 bases at J, with 13 bases in the middle. CDR3 in amino acids: CASSFNRGGGYTF. The CDR3 DNA follows: TGTGCCAGCAGCTTTAATCGGGGGGGAGGCTACACCTTC.

The chain combines TRBV6-1 with TRBJ1-5; 7 positions match TRBD1. The CDR3 is 15 amino acids. Germline CDR1 MNHNS, CDR2 SASEGT. The trim removed 3 bases at V and 6 bases at J, leaving 8 bases unmatched. The CDR3 sequence is CASSDPDRVAQPQHF. The CDR3 region has the DNA TGTGCCAGCAGTGACCCAGACAGGGTGGCTCAGCCCCAGCATTTT.

This chain joins TRBV6-5 and TRBJ2-5, with 7 bases aligning to TRBD2. V shed 4 bases, J shed 5 bases, and the junction held 4 bases outside the gene matches. Germline CDR1 MNHEY, CDR2 SVGAGI. CDR3 length: 13 amino acids. The CDR3 region has the DNA TGTGCCAGCAGTTCCCGGGGGGTGGAGACCCAGTACTTC. Its translation is CASSSRGVETQYF.

This chain links TRBV2 with TRBJ2-7, with D perhaps matching TRBD2 (6 bases). V was pared by 4 bases and J by 7 bases, with 14 bases between. Germline V CDR1 and CDR2: SNHLY, FYNNEI. The CDR3 runs to 13 residues. The CDR3: CASSVGGTGEQYV. CDR3 in DNA: TGTGCCAGCAGTGTCGGGGGTACTGGAGAGCAGTACGTC.

V gene TRBV4-1 combines with J gene TRBJ1-1; the D gene is possibly TRBD1 (5 bases). The CDR3 length is 12 residues. From germline, CDR1 is MGHRA and CDR2 YSYEKL. Between the trimmed V and J ends, which lost 8 bases and 4 bases, there was a span of 11 bases. This CDR3 reads CASSAGFTEAFF. The CDR3, as DNA: TGCGCCAGCTCCGCAGGGTTCACTGAAGCTTTCTTT.

The V and J genes are TRBV9 and TRBJ1-4, with a possible D match to TRBD1 (5 bases). This CDR3 region has 15 residues. CDR1 SGDLS and CDR2 YYNGEE come from the germline V gene. Trimming cost V 0 bases and J 3 bases, with 9 bases left between them. CDR3 region: CASSVEARANEKLFF. In DNA form, the CDR3 reads TGTGCCAGCAGCGTAGAGGCCAGGGCTAATGAAAAACTGTTTTTT. Drawing the rest from reference TRBV9 and TRBJ1-4, the complete variable domain is DSGVTQTPKHLITATGQRVTLRCSPRSGDLSVYWYQQSLDQGLQFLIQYYNGEERAKGNILERFSAQQFPDLHSELNLSSLELGDSALYFCASSVEARANEKLFFGSGTQLSVL.

V gene TRBV19 combines with J gene TRBJ1-6; TRBD1 matches at 7 bases. The V gene's germline CDR1 is LNHDA and CDR2 SQIVND (reference sequence). The CDR3 spans 17 residues. Trimming at V came to 3 bases and at J to 6 bases, leaving 11 bases not matched to a gene. CDR3 residues: CASSMGGTGVLNSPLHF. CDR3 nucleotide sequence: TGTGCCAGTAGTATGGGAGGAACAGGGGTCCTTAATTCACCCCTCCACTTT.

This chain links TRBV5-1 with TRBJ1-2; TRBD1 agrees at 7 bases. The V segment lost 3 bases and the J segment 4 bases; nucleotides outside the gene matches: 12. Germline lookup yields CDR1 SGHRS and CDR2 YFSETQ. This CDR3 contains 16 residues. The CDR3 coding sequence is TGCGCCAGCAGCTCCGACAGGGAAACTTTGAGCTATGGCTACACCTTC. As protein: CASSSDRETLSYGYTF.

The chain has TRBV5-1 and TRBJ2-3; perhaps TRBD2 as D (5 bases). Deletions cut 2 bases from V and 5 bases from J, with 15 bases between. Germline V gene sequence: CDR1 SGHRS, CDR2 YFSETQ. CDR3 length equals 15 residues. CDR3 sequence (DNA): TGCGCCAGCAGCTTTACTGGGGAAAGCGGAGATACGCAGTATTTT. As protein: CASSFTGESGDTQYF.

This chain links TRBV30 with TRBJ1-6; 8 nucleotides agree with TRBD1. The V gene end was trimmed by 7 bases and the J gene end by 0 bases; junction bases not matched to a gene: 8. Per the germline V gene, CDR1 is GTSNPN and CDR2 is SVGIG (reference sequence). The CDR3 spans 16 residues. This chain's CDR3 is CASTTGVSSYNSPLHF. CDR3 nucleotides: TGTGCCTCAACGACAGGGGTGAGCTCCTATAATTCACCCCTCCACTTT.

The chain carries TRBV2 and TRBJ1-1; D might be TRBD1 (5 bases). Per germline, CDR1 SNHLY and CDR2 FYNNEI. Trimming removed 5 bases from V and 5 bases from J, with 9 bases in between. The CDR3 loop spans 12 amino acids. DNA for the CDR3: TGTGCCAGCAGTTTAAGGGGTACTGAAGCTTTCTTT. It is translated as CASSLRGTEAFF. Looking up the rest from reference TRBV2 and TRBJ1-1 gives the full variable domain: EPEVTQTPSHQVTQMGQEVILRCVPISNHLYFYWYRQILGQKVEFLVSFYNNEISEKSEIFDDQFSVERPDGSNFTLKIRSTKLEDSAMYFCASSLRGTEAFFGQGTRLTVV.

The chain couples TRBV27 to TRBJ1-2; 7 nucleotides match TRBD1. Per the germline V gene, CDR1 is MNHEY and CDR2 is SMNVEV (reference sequence). The CDR3 covers 15 residues. V shed 5 bases and J 4 bases; nucleotides not matched to a gene: 10. The CDR3: CASSASRQGFYGYTF. The CDR3 region has the DNA TGTGCCAGCAGTGCCTCCCGACAGGGTTTCTATGGCTACACCTTC.

The chain couples TRBV14 to TRBJ1-1; no clear D gene. The CDR3 consists of 13 residues. CDR1 SGHDN and CDR2 FVKESK come from the germline V gene. Trimming cost V 4 bases and J 5 bases, with 11 bases left between them. The CDR3 DNA reads as TGTGCCAGCAGCCCGATCTCGAGGACTGAAGCTTTCTTT. It translates to CASSPISRTEAFF.

The chain has TRBV6-1 and TRBJ2-3; D remains ambiguous. Germline V lookup: CDR1 MNHNS, CDR2 SASEGT. This CDR3 is 16 amino acids long. Trimming removed 3 bases at V and 3 bases at J, with 16 bases between. The CDR3 coding sequence is TGTGCCAGCAGTGACCGCGGTTCGGCAGAGACAGATACGCAGTATTTT. Its translation: CASSDRGSAETDTQYF.

This CDR3 reads CASSVPLRTQYF. In DNA, the CDR3 is TGTGCCAGCAGCGTTCCCCTGAGGACCCAGTACTTC. The J gene is TRBJ2-5, the V gene TRBV7-6; no clear D. V was pared by 5 bases and J by 7 bases, with 11 bases between. The CDR3 is 12 amino acids. CDR1 and CDR2 (germline): SGHVS, FNYEAQ.

V usage is TRBV29-1 and J usage is TRBJ2-3; 7 bases map to TRBD1. V dropped 4 bases and J dropped 0; count of bases not matched to a gene: 7. This CDR3 has 15 residues. Germline V CDR1 and CDR2: SQVTM, ANQGSEA. CDR3 amino acids: CSVGTGESSTDTQYF. The CDR3, as DNA: TGCAGCGTTGGTACAGGGGAATCGAGCACAGATACGCAGTATTTT.